This TCR beta chain was identified during a study of blood T cells in healthy people across ages. Sample-barcoded 5' priming and a J-beta primer mix drove a second PCR of roughly 6 to 12 cycles. One entry per CDR3 protein results from TCRdb running MiXCR on the 5' RACE reads. Of some 890,000 distinct CDR3 sequences listed, about 27% are singletons. The CDR3 runs to 14 residues. Germline CDR1 DFQATT, CDR2 SNEGSKA (reference sequence). V was shortened by 6 bases and J by 11 bases, with 25 bases between the two germline ends. This clonotype has just one count. A much larger clone lies one base from this, so it may be a read error. These data also formed part of another study, on T cells of mothers and their children.

The origin of this receptor is a woman aged 40 to 50 in good health. Input material: blood. J is TRBJ2-5 and V is TRBV20-1; possibly TRBD1 or TRBD2 for D (5 bases each). The CDR3 sequence: CSASRGEIYNEQYF. Here the CDR3 DNA reads TGCAGTGCCTCCCGAGGGGAGATCTACAATGAGCAGTACTTC.